Listed here are 17 T cell receptor beta chains from one sample, sequenced in a study of graft-versus-host responses after intestinal transplantation. The repertoire was sequenced with immunoSEQ multiplex PCR; TCRdb's copy has only in-frame clones and lacks some. The sample yields roughly 36,000 clones, around 83% seen once. The sequencing here drew on PBMCs, taken around 1,000 days after transplant. These receptors originate from a human patient who received an intestinal transplant, so some T cells may come from the graft donor.

The chain recombines TRBV7-3 with TRBJ2-1, with 7 bases that match TRBD1. The CDR3 is 14 amino acids. Germline loops: CDR1 SGHTA, CDR2 FQGTGA. Trimming took 5 bases from V and 5 from J; bases not matched to a gene: 6. The CDR3 is CASSQYDRDNEQFF. DNA of the CDR3: TGTGCCAGCAGCCAATATGACAGGGACAATGAGCAGTTCTTC.

The chain employs TRBV2 and TRBJ2-2; TRBD1 agrees at 8 bases. V dropped 5 bases and J dropped 1; count of bases not matched to a gene: 3. The CDR3 consists of 15 residues. Germline V CDR1 and CDR2: SNHLY, FYNNEI. The CDR3 reads CASSRTGLNTGELFF. In DNA form, the CDR3 reads TGTGCCAGCAGTCGGACAGGGCTGAACACCGGGGAGCTGTTTTTT.

The CDR3 DNA sequence: TGTGCAAGTCGCTTAGGCGGACTTATTTATGGCTACACCTTC. Amino acids: CASRLGGLIYGYTF. V is TRBV12-2 and J is TRBJ1-2. TRBV12-2 is given as a pseudogene. This CDR3 has 14 residues.

This chain links TRBV19 with TRBJ1-1; the match to TRBD1 covers 7 bases. CDR3 size: 16 residues. Per germline, CDR1 LNHDA and CDR2 SQIVND (reference sequence). The V segment lost 2 bases and the J segment 4 bases; nucleotides outside the gene matches: 10. The CDR3 loop is CASSIIPRTGVTEAFF. CDR3 in DNA: TGTGCCAGTAGTATAATCCCCCGGACAGGAGTCACTGAAGCTTTCTTT.

V gene TRBV11-1 combines with J gene TRBJ2-3; TRBD2 is a possible D gene (6 bases). Germline loops: CDR1 SGHAT, CDR2 FQDESV (reference sequence). The ends were cut back, 1 base at V and 2 bases at J, with 10 bases in the middle. The CDR3 contains 15 residues. The CDR3 DNA sequence: TGTGCCAGCAGCTTAGACGGGGGAAACACAGATACGCAGTATTTT. Translating gives CASSLDGGNTDTQYF.

The V call is TRBV7-9, the J call TRBJ1-1; a weak D match, TRBD1 (6 bases). The V end was cut by 5 bases, the J end by 3 bases, with 16 bases between. Looked up from germline, CDR1 is SEHNR and CDR2 is FQNEAQ (reference sequence). The CDR3 is 15 amino acids. The CDR3 reads CASSIRDISYTEAFF. The CDR3 DNA reads TGTGCCAGCAGCATCCGGGACATTTCATACACTGAAGCTTTCTTT.

This clone was found a few times. The chain recombines TRBV4-2 with TRBJ1-1; D is undetermined. CDR1 is LGHNA and CDR2 is YNFKEQ in the germline V gene. The V end was cut by 0 bases, the J end by 3 bases, with 11 bases between. This CDR3 comprises 15 residues. CDR3 amino acids: CASSQDPSADTEAFF. CDR3 in DNA: TGTGCCAGCAGCCAAGATCCGTCGGCGGACACTGAAGCTTTCTTT.

The DNA for the CDR3 is TGTGCCAGCAGTTTACCCGCGGGTAGCGGGAGTAATGAGCAGTTCTTC. Amino acid sequence: CASSLPAGSGSNEQFF. The V and J genes are TRBV28 and TRBJ2-1, with TRBD2 matching 9 bases. In germline, CDR1 is MDHEN, CDR2 SYDVKM. The CDR3 runs 16 residues. The V gene end was trimmed by 2 bases and the J gene end by 7 bases; junction bases not matched to a gene: 9.

This sequence joins TRBV5-1 and TRBJ1-6, with D possibly matching TRBD1 (5 bases). CDR1 is SGHRS, CDR2 YFSETQ, per germline. Trimming removed 0 bases at V and 7 bases at J, with 11 bases between. The CDR3 sequence is 15 residues long. The CDR3 reads CASSLGQTTNSPLHF. The DNA of the CDR3 is TGCGCCAGCAGCTTGGGACAGACGACGAATTCACCCCTCCACTTT. The complete variable domain, with remaining parts taken from reference TRBV5-1 and TRBJ1-6, reads KAGVTQTPRYLIKTRGQQVTLSCSPISGHRSVSWYQQTPGQGLQFLFEYFSETQRNKGNFPGRFSGRQFSNSRSEMNVSTLELGDSALYLCASSLGQTTNSPLHFGNGTRLTVT.

The chain couples TRBV6-1 to TRBJ2-5, with 11 bases fitting TRBD2. This CDR3 is built from 15 residues. Germline V CDR1 and CDR2: MNHNS, SASEGT. The V and J ends lost 0 bases and 7 bases, in that order; junction bases with no gene match: 4. CDR3 coding DNA: TGTGCCAGCAGTGAAGCAGCCGGACTAGCGGGGACCCAGTACTTC. It encodes CASSEAAGLAGTQYF.

The V gene is TRBV5-4, the J gene TRBJ1-2, with 8 bases that match TRBD1. The CDR3 spans 16 residues. V shed 0 bases, J shed 5 bases, and the junction held 9 bases outside the gene matches. Germline CDR1 is SGHNT and CDR2 is YYREEE (reference sequence). The DNA of the CDR3 is TGTGCCAGCAGCTTGGTCCCTGGACAGGGCGGGTATGGCTACACCTTC. Translation gives CASSLVPGQGGYGYTF. Filled out from reference TRBV5-4 and TRBJ1-2, the complete variable domain reads ETGVTQSPTHLIKTRGQQVTLRCSSQSGHNTVSWYQQALGQGPQFIFQYYREEENGRGNFPPRFSGLQFPNYSSELNVNALELDDSALYLCASSLVPGQGGYGYTFGSGTRLTVV.

This rearrangement joins TRBV7-3 to TRBJ2-7; the D call may be TRBD1 or TRBD2 (5 bases each). CDR1 is SGHTA, CDR2 FQGTGA, per germline. The CDR3 has 14 amino acids. The ends were cut back, 2 bases at V and 6 bases at J, with 14 bases in the middle. Here the CDR3 reads CASSLGDAGSEQYF. As DNA, the CDR3 is TGTGCCAGCAGCTTAGGGGACGCCGGTTCCGAGCAGTACTTC.

This chain joins TRBV5-1 and TRBJ2-3, with 10 bases that match TRBD2. CDR1 SGHRS and CDR2 YFSETQ come from the germline V gene. V gave up 0 bases and J gave up 7 bases; unmatched junction bases: 5. This CDR3 is built from 15 residues. The chain's CDR3 is CASSLASGGANTQYF. The CDR3 nucleotides read TGCGCCAGCAGCTTGGCCAGCGGGGGGGCAAATACGCAGTATTTT.

This rearrangement joins TRBV6-1 to TRBJ2-7, with TRBD2 matching over 13 bases. Unmatched junction bases numbered 7, after V lost 7 bases and J lost 10 bases. CDR3 size: 13 residues. Germline assignment: CDR1 MNHNS and CDR2 SASEGT. The CDR3 sequence: CASTTSGRGHQYF. CDR3 nucleotide sequence: TGTGCCAGCACAACTAGCGGGAGGGGGCATCAGTACTTC.

The CDR3 coding sequence is TGCGCCAGCAGCTCGGTAGGGGCCGGGGAGCTGTTTTTT. Its protein is CASSSVGAGELFF. This chain joins TRBV5-1 and TRBJ2-2; D possibly corresponds to TRBD1 (5 bases). V dropped 3 bases and J dropped 6 bases, with 9 bases sitting between them. The CDR3 sequence is 13 residues long. Germline loops: CDR1 SGHRS, CDR2 YFSETQ.

The genes are TRBV28 and TRBJ2-2; 7 bases are a match to TRBD1. Losses at the gene ends were 8 bases for V and 0 bases for J; bases not matched to a gene: 9. CDR3 length equals 16 residues. Per germline, CDR1 MDHEN and CDR2 SYDVKM. The DNA of the CDR3 is TGTGCCAGCTCCCTAACACAGGGGTCGAACACCGGGGAGCTGTTTTTT. Translating it yields CASSLTQGSNTGELFF. The full variable domain, with the rest looked up from reference TRBV28 and TRBJ2-2, is DVKVTQSSRYLVKRTGEKVFLECVQDMDHENMFWYRQDPGLGLRLIYFSYDVKMKEKGDIPEGYSVSREKKERFSLILESASTNQTSMYLCASSLTQGSNTGELFFGEGSRLTVL.

V usage is TRBV28 and J usage is TRBJ2-3, with no clear D. The CDR3 has 14 amino acids. The germline V and J ends were trimmed by 6 bases and 0 bases, with 10 bases remaining between them. Germline V gene data show CDR1 as MDHEN and CDR2 as SYDVKM. The CDR3 sequence: CASSSSFSTDTQYF. The CDR3 DNA sequence: TGTGCCAGCAGCTCAAGCTTCAGCACAGATACGCAGTATTTT.